The 19 T cell receptor beta chains below were found in one sample sequenced in a study of cytomegalovirus exposure and HLA in healthy donors. Sequencing used immunoSEQ multiplex PCR; TCRdb keeps in-frame clones, though not all of them. The sample includes about 110,000 clones, 90% to 96% of them seen just once. The material sequenced was PBMCs. Receptor source: a woman aged 18-29 years in good health and CMV-seronegative.

The chain recombines TRBV29-1 with TRBJ2-1, with 14 bases aligning to TRBD2. The CDR3 covers 16 residues. Germline CDR1 SQVTM, CDR2 ANQGSEA. With V trimmed by 0 bases and J by 12 bases, 10 bases remained unmatched. The CDR3 spells CSVEDPTSGGGQSQFF. CDR3 DNA: TGCAGCGTTGAAGATCCGACTAGCGGGGGGGGTCAGTCGCAGTTCTTC.

This chain connects TRBV28 to TRBJ2-7, with 11 nucleotides matching TRBD2. The junction had 9 bases not matched to a gene; V was cut back by 6 bases and J by 2 bases. Germline V gene sequence: CDR1 MDHEN, CDR2 SYDVKM. This CDR3 is 16 amino acids long. CDR3 nucleotide sequence: TGTGCCAGCAGGGCTAGCGGGGGGAAGGGTCCCTACGAGCAGTACTTC. This translates into CASRASGGKGPYEQYF. Combining the CDR3 with reference TRBV28 and TRBJ2-7 gives the whole variable domain DVKVTQSSRYLVKRTGEKVFLECVQDMDHENMFWYRQDPGLGLRLIYFSYDVKMKEKGDIPEGYSVSREKKERFSLILESASTNQTSMYLCASRASGGKGPYEQYFGPGTRLTVT.

The rearrangement joins TRBV9 to TRBJ2-5, with 8 bases matching TRBD1. Germline trimming cut 0 bases from V and 5 bases from J; bases unmatched to any gene: 6. Germline values: CDR1 SGDLS, CDR2 YYNGEE. The CDR3 covers 15 residues. DNA for the CDR3: TGTGCCAGCAGCGTAGCAGGGGGCCGTCGGGAGACCCAGTACTTC. Translated: CASSVAGGRRETQYF.

CDR3 protein: CSVGALRGYTF. The CDR3 DNA reads TGCAGTGTGGGGGCACTGAGGGGCTACACCTTC. V usage is TRBV20-1 and J usage is TRBJ1-2; TRBD1 might be the D (6 bases). The CDR3 is 11 amino acids. Germline-derived CDR1 and CDR2 are DFQATT and SNEGSKA (reference sequence). Trimming removed 7 bases at V and 8 bases at J, with 14 bases between.

About this clone: One junction end does not reproduce the germline sequence, and a read error may be involved. The V call is TRBV7-7, the J call TRBJ2-1; 7 nucleotides match TRBD1. The CDR3 covers 13 residues. The germline gives CDR1 SSHAT, CDR2 FNYEAQ (reference sequence). The CDR3 here is CASSTGQSNEQFF. CDR3 sequence (DNA): TGTGCTAGCAGCACGGGACAGTCCAATGAGCAGTTCTTC.

The rearrangement links TRBV6-5 to TRBJ1-6, with unresolved D. The CDR3 runs 15 residues. Germline values: CDR1 MNHEY, CDR2 SVGAGI. Trimming cost V 2 bases and J 5 bases, with 10 bases left between them. The CDR3 nucleotides read TGTGCCAGCAGTTACGGCAGTCAGGATAATTCACCCCTCCACTTT. As protein: CASSYGSQDNSPLHF.

The chain employs TRBV2 and TRBJ1-5, with TRBD1 identical over 7 bases. The CDR3 consists of 15 residues. J lost 3 bases, V lost 7 bases, and 9 bases had no gene match. Germline CDR1 is SNHLY and CDR2 is FYNNEI. In DNA, the CDR3 is TGTGCCAGCAAATTGAACAGGGGTGACAATCAGCCCCAGCATTTT. Translation gives CASKLNRGDNQPQHF.

This chain joins TRBV27 and TRBJ2-7, with D possibly TRBD2 on 5 matching bases. V lost 3 bases and J 4 bases, leaving 19 bases between the germline ends. In germline, CDR1 is MNHEY, CDR2 SMNVEV (reference sequence). This CDR3 is 16 amino acids long. The CDR3 reads CASSFGKVEVMYEQYF. The CDR3 bases are TGTGCCAGCAGTTTCGGAAAGGTGGAGGTTATGTACGAGCAGTACTTC.

This chain joins TRBV2 and TRBJ1-1; the D is unclear. This CDR3 has 16 amino acids. V lost 4 bases and J lost 1, with 16 bases in between. CDR1 SNHLY and CDR2 FYNNEI come from the germline V gene. The CDR3 nucleotides read TGTGCCAGCAGTGTGCGAAGCCCCTATCCGAACACTGAAGCTTTCTTT. Protein: CASSVRSPYPNTEAFF.

This sequence joins TRBV28 and TRBJ1-1; 7 nucleotides line up with TRBD1. J gave up 2 bases and V 2 bases, and 8 bases lay outside the gene matches. This CDR3 region has 16 residues. Germline assignment: CDR1 MDHEN and CDR2 SYDVKM. The CDR3 sequence: CASSLRGHFGNTEAFF. The CDR3 coding sequence is TGTGCCAGCAGTTTAAGGGGGCATTTTGGCAACACTGAAGCTTTCTTT. Using reference TRBV28 and TRBJ1-1 for the parts outside the CDR3, the full variable domain is DVKVTQSSRYLVKRTGEKVFLECVQDMDHENMFWYRQDPGLGLRLIYFSYDVKMKEKGDIPEGYSVSREKKERFSLILESASTNQTSMYLCASSLRGHFGNTEAFFGQGTRLTVV.

V gene TRBV7-9 combines with J gene TRBJ2-7, with 8 bases identical to TRBD1. The CDR3 has 15 residues. In germline, CDR1 is SEHNR, CDR2 FQNEAQ (reference sequence). Trimming cost V 5 bases and J 2 bases; bases outside gene matches: 8. CDR3 sequence: CASSQRTGSPYEQYF. CDR3 DNA: TGTGCCAGCAGCCAGCGGACAGGGAGTCCCTACGAGCAGTACTTC.

The chain is built from TRBV28 and TRBJ2-7, with TRBD1 matching 9 bases. The CDR3 has 15 residues. V lost 1 base and J lost 5; bases outside the gene matches: 6. CDR1 MDHEN and CDR2 SYDVKM come from the germline V gene. As DNA, the CDR3 is TGTGCCAGCAGTTTATACGGGACAGGGTCCCACGAGCAGTACTTC. It yields the protein CASSLYGTGSHEQYF.

The V and J genes are TRBV14 and TRBJ2-5, with D tentatively TRBD1 or TRBD2 (9 bases each). CDR1 and CDR2 from the germline V gene are SGHDN and FVKESK. The CDR3 spans 20 residues. Trimming cost V 6 bases and J 4 bases, with 33 bases left between them. The CDR3 nucleotides are TGTGCCAGCAGGGATACTCTTACAGGGGGCCGCGGGGGGGATGGAGAGACCCAGTACTTC. Protein product: CASRDTLTGGRGGDGETQYF.

The V gene is TRBV7-9, the J gene TRBJ2-7, with D unclear. V was pared by 1 base and J by 3 bases, with 10 bases between. CDR3 length equals 14 residues. Germline values: CDR1 SEHNR, CDR2 FQNEAQ (reference sequence). The CDR3 DNA is TGTGCCAGCAGCTTAGGTAGCCTGTACTACGAGCAGTACTTC. This translates into CASSLGSLYYEQYF.

V gene TRBV7-9 combines with J gene TRBJ2-2; TRBD1 matches 7 bases. CDR3 length: 15 residues. CDR1 is SEHNR and CDR2 is FQNEAQ in the germline V gene (reference sequence). Trimming at V came to 1 base and at J to 1 base, leaving 0 bases not matched to a gene. The CDR3 spells CASSLGTGNTGELFF. DNA of the CDR3: TGTGCCAGCAGCTTAGGGACAGGGAACACCGGGGAGCTGTTTTTT.

The CDR3 here is CASSFYTGKGWELFF. The CDR3 DNA reads TGTGCCAGCAGCTTCTACACAGGGAAGGGGTGGGAGCTGTTTTTT. This rearrangement joins TRBV5-4 to TRBJ2-2; TRBD1 might be the D (6 bases). This CDR3 comprises 15 residues. V dropped 2 bases and J dropped 9 bases, with 17 bases sitting between them. Germline CDR1 SGHNT, CDR2 YYREEE (reference sequence).

The rearrangement uses TRBV4-1 and TRBJ1-3, with D uncertain. CDR3 length equals 15 residues. Germline CDR1 and CDR2: MGHRA and YSYEKL. Trimming left V 4 bases short and J 6 bases short, with 16 bases between. The CDR3 region is CASSRFGSKENTIYF. For the CDR3, the DNA is TGCGCCAGCAGCCGCTTCGGGTCCAAGGAAAACACCATATATTTT.

The V and J genes are TRBV6-5 and TRBJ2-5; D might be TRBD1 (6 bases). Trimming cost V 4 bases and J 1 base, with 7 bases left between them. Germline loops: CDR1 MNHEY, CDR2 SVGAGI. CDR3 length: 13 residues. CDR3 residues: CASSWTVQETQYF. The DNA for the CDR3 is TGTGCCAGCAGTTGGACAGTCCAAGAGACCCAGTACTTC.

This clone was observed a single time. The chain has TRBV10-3 and TRBJ2-7; 9 bases align to TRBD1. The CDR3 has 12 amino acids. V lost 10 bases and J lost 2; bases outside the gene matches: 3. Germline CDR1 reads ENHRY; CDR2 reads SYGVKD. The CDR3: CATWTGAYEQYF. Here the CDR3 DNA reads TGTGCCACCTGGACAGGGGCCTACGAGCAGTACTTC.